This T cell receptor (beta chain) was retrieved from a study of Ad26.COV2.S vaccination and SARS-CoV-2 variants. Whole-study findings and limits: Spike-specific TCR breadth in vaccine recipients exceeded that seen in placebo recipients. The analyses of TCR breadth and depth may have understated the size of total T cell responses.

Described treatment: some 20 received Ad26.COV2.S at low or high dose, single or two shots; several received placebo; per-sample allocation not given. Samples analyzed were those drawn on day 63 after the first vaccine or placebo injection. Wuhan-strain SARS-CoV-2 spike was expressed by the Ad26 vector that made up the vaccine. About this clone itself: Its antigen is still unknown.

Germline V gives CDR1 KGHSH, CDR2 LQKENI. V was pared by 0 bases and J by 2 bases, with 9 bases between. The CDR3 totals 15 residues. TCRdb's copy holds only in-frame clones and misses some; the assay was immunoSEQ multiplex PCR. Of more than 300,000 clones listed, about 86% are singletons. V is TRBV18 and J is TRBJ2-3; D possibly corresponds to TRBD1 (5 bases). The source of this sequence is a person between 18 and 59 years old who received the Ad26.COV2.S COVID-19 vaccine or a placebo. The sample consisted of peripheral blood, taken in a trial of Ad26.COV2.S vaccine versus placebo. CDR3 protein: CASSPPWGTTDTQYF. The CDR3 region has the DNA TGTGCCAGCTCACCACCGTGGGGCACCACAGATACGCAGTATTTT.